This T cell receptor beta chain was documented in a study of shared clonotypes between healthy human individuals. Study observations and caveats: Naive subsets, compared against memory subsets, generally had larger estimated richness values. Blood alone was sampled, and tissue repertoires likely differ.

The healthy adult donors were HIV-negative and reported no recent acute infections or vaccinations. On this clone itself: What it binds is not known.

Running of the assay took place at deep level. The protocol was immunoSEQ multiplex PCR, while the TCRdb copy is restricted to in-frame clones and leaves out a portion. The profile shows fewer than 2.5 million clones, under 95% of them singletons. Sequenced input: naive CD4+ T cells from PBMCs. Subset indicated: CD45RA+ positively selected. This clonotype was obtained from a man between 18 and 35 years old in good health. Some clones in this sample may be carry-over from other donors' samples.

This CDR3 reads CASSVGSTGHLAKNIQYF. DNA of the CDR3: TGTGCCAGCAGCGTAGGGTCGACGGGGCACCTAGCCAAAAACATTCAGTACTTC. The gene calls are TRBV9 and TRBJ2-4; D is possibly TRBD1 or TRBD2 (5 bases each). Germline loops: CDR1 SGDLS, CDR2 YYNGEE. The CDR3 sequence is 18 residues long. V shed 0 bases and J shed 0 bases, with 16 bases lying between them.